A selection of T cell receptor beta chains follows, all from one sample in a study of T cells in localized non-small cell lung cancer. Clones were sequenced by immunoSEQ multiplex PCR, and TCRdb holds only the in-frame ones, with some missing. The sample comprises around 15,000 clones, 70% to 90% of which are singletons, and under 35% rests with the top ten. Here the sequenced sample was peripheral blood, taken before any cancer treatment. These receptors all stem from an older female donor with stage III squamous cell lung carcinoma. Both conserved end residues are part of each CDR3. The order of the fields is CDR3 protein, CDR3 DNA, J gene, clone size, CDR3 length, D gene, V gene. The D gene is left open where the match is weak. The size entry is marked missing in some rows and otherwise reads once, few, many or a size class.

CDR3: CASGQGLGGADTQYF; DNA: TGTGCCAGCGGACAGGGACTAGGAGGAGCAGATACGCAGTATTTT; J: TRBJ2-3; size: NA; length: 15; D: NA; V: TRBV2
CDR3: CARQADTEAFF; DNA: TGTGCCAGACAGGCTGACACTGAAGCTTTCTTT; J: TRBJ1-1; size: few; length: 11; D: NA; V: TRBV2
CDR3: CASSMGTLTGELFF; DNA: TGTGCCAGTAGTATGGGTACCCTAACCGGGGAGCTGTTTTTT; J: TRBJ2-2; size: NA; length: 14; D: NA; V: TRBV19
CDR3: CASSDDGQPQHF; DNA: TGTGCCAGCAGTGATGATGGACAGCCCCAGCATTTT; J: TRBJ1-5; size: NA; length: 12; D: NA; V: TRBV2
CDR3: CAWSVLWRGQSRNSPLHF; DNA: TGTGCCTGGAGTGTACTTTGGAGGGGGCAGTCGAGGAATTCACCCCTCCACTTT; J: TRBJ1-6; size: NA; length: 18; D: TRBD1; V: TRBV30
CDR3: CASSDSRRNYEQYF; DNA: TGTGCCAGCAGTGACTCGAGGAGGAATTACGAGCAGTACTTC; J: TRBJ2-7; size: once; length: 14; D: NA; V: TRBV6-1
CDR3: CASSAYRGPNYGYTF; DNA: TGCGCCAGCAGCGCCTACAGGGGGCCCAACTATGGCTACACCTTC; J: TRBJ1-2; size: NA; length: 15; D: TRBD1; V: TRBV5-1
CDR3: CSVSPEWNEQFF; DNA: TGCAGCGTTTCGCCCGAGTGGAATGAGCAGTTCTTC; J: TRBJ2-1; size: NA; length: 12; D: NA; V: TRBV29-1
CDR3: CASSEEAFLGLFF; DNA: TGTGCCAGCAGTGAAGAGGCGTTCCTGGGGCTGTTTTTT; J: TRBJ1-4; size: few; length: 13; D: NA; V: TRBV2
CDR3: CASSLESEQFF; DNA: TGCGCCAGCAGCTTGGAATCTGAGCAGTTCTTC; J: TRBJ2-1; size: NA; length: 11; D: NA; V: TRBV5-1
CDR3: CASSLVGGGNYEQYF; DNA: TGTGCCAGCAGCTTAGTAGGCGGGGGGAACTACGAGCAGTACTTC; J: TRBJ2-7; size: NA; length: 15; D: TRBD2; V: TRBV7-9
CDR3: CASSYPSGGKHTDTQYF; DNA: TGTGCCAGCAGTTATCCTAGCGGGGGGAAACACACAGATACGCAGTATTTT; J: TRBJ2-3; size: NA; length: 17; D: TRBD2; V: TRBV28
CDR3: CASSLVAQGRATEAFF; DNA: TGCGCCAGCAGCTTGGTCGCTCAGGGAAGGGCCACTGAAGCTTTCTTT; J: TRBJ1-1; size: NA; length: 16; D: NA; V: TRBV5-1
CDR3: CASSVDRAGYTF; DNA: TGTGCCAGCAGCGTCGACAGGGCCGGCTACACCTTC; J: TRBJ1-2; size: NA; length: 12; D: TRBD1; V: TRBV7-9
CDR3: CATTLPSRNLGAPEAFF; DNA: TGTGCCACAACTCTTCCAAGCCGGAATTTGGGAGCACCTGAAGCTTTCTTT; J: TRBJ1-1; size: few; length: 17; D: NA; V: TRBV19
CDR3: CASSLEAGTGELFF; DNA: TGCGCCAGCAGCTTGGAGGCAGGGACCGGGGAGCTGTTTTTT; J: TRBJ2-2; size: NA; length: 14; D: NA; V: TRBV5-1
CDR3: CASSVRGPGLAGEDNEQFF; DNA: TGTGCCAGTAGCGTGCGGGGGCCCGGACTAGCGGGAGAGGACAATGAGCAGTTCTTC; J: TRBJ2-1; size: once; length: 19; D: TRBD2; V: TRBV19
CDR3: CASSLALVAAWGNTIYF; DNA: TGTGCCAGCAGCTTAGCGCTTGTGGCAGCGTGGGGAAACACCATATATTTT; J: TRBJ1-3; size: NA; length: 17; D: NA; V: TRBV7-9
CDR3: CASTGDRVRGANVLTF; DNA: TGTGCCAGCACGGGGGACAGGGTGCGAGGGGCCAACGTCCTGACTTTC; J: TRBJ2-6; size: NA; length: 16; D: TRBD1; V: TRBV2
CDR3: CASSFGTTGELFF; DNA: TGCGCCAGCAGCTTCGGGACAACCGGGGAGCTGTTTTTT; J: TRBJ2-2; size: NA; length: 13; D: NA; V: TRBV5-1
CDR3: CASSPDRIRTEAFF; DNA: TGTGCCAGCAGCCCGGACAGAATCCGGACTGAAGCTTTCTTT; J: TRBJ1-1; size: NA; length: 14; D: NA; V: TRBV5-6
CDR3: CASSASGANVLTF; DNA: TGTGCCAGCAGTGCTTCTGGGGCCAACGTCCTGACTTTC; J: TRBJ2-6; size: NA; length: 13; D: NA; V: TRBV6-5
CDR3: CASSDLGISGQYF; DNA: TGTGCCAGCAGTGACCTAGGTATTTCCGGCCAGTACTTC; J: TRBJ2-5; size: NA; length: 13; D: NA; V: TRBV25-1
CDR3: CASSGDRGWYNEQFF; DNA: TGTGCCAGCAGCGGAGACAGGGGCTGGTACAATGAGCAGTTCTTC; J: TRBJ2-1; size: NA; length: 15; D: TRBD1; V: TRBV5-4
CDR3: CASSPILGHNEDTQYF; DNA: TGTGCCAGCAGCCCTATCCTAGGCCACAATGAAGATACGCAGTATTTT; J: TRBJ2-3; size: NA; length: 16; D: NA; V: TRBV7-8
CDR3: CASSGQPGQATDTQYF; DNA: TGTGCCAGCAGCGGACAACCGGGACAGGCCACAGATACGCAGTATTTT; J: TRBJ2-3; size: NA; length: 16; D: TRBD1; V: TRBV9
CDR3: CSVRDRDREQFF; DNA: TGCAGCGTCCGGGACAGGGATCGCGAGCAGTTCTTC; J: TRBJ2-1; size: NA; length: 12; D: TRBD1; V: TRBV29-1
CDR3: CASRGDYTTDTQYF; DNA: TGTGCCAGCAGGGGGGACTATACCACAGATACGCAGTATTTT; J: TRBJ2-3; size: NA; length: 14; D: TRBD2; V: TRBV25-1
CDR3: CASSPPTRAGTGELFF; DNA: TGTGCCAGCAGCCCTCCGACTAGGGCAGGGACCGGGGAGCTGTTTTTT; J: TRBJ2-2; size: NA; length: 16; D: NA; V: TRBV7-2
CDR3: CASSDVRTGNTIYF; DNA: TGTGCCAGCAGTGATGTAAGGACTGGAAACACCATATATTTT; J: TRBJ1-3; size: NA; length: 14; D: NA; V: TRBV6-6
CDR3: CASSSGQGSNQPQHF; DNA: TGTGCCAGCAGCTCCGGGCAGGGGAGCAATCAGCCCCAGCATTTT; J: TRBJ1-5; size: once; length: 15; D: NA; V: TRBV7-2
CDR3: CAISPGLGETQYF; DNA: TGTGCCATCAGCCCAGGTTTGGGGGAGACCCAGTACTTC; J: TRBJ2-5; size: NA; length: 13; D: NA; V: TRBV10-3
CDR3: CASSSLTDTQYF; DNA: TGTGCCAGCAGCTCTCTCACAGATACGCAGTATTTT; J: TRBJ2-3; size: NA; length: 12; D: NA; V: TRBV7-9
CDR3: CASSGQGHEKLFF; DNA: TGTGCCAGCAGCGGACAGGGGCATGAAAAACTGTTTTTT; J: TRBJ1-4; size: NA; length: 13; D: TRBD1; V: TRBV6-6
CDR3: CASSQDQTSGGRETQYF; DNA: TGTGCCAGCAGCCAAGACCAGACTAGCGGGGGCAGGGAGACCCAGTACTTC; J: TRBJ2-5; size: NA; length: 17; D: TRBD2; V: TRBV4-2
CDR3: CASSPTGLYGYTF; DNA: TGTGCCAGCAGTCCGACAGGGCTCTATGGCTACACCTTC; J: TRBJ1-2; size: NA; length: 13; D: TRBD1; V: TRBV6-1
CDR3: CASSGRDQETQYF; DNA: TGTGCCAGCAGCGGCCGGGACCAAGAGACCCAGTACTTC; J: TRBJ2-5; size: NA; length: 13; D: NA; V: TRBV28
CDR3: CASSLNRGFTDTQYF; DNA: TGTGCCAGCAGCTTAAACAGGGGCTTCACAGATACGCAGTATTTT; J: TRBJ2-3; size: NA; length: 15; D: TRBD1; V: TRBV11-2
CDR3: CASSPSQQRNEKLFF; DNA: TGTGCCAGCTCACCTTCGCAGCAACGTAATGAAAAACTGTTTTTT; J: TRBJ1-4; size: few; length: 15; D: NA; V: TRBV18
CDR3: CASSPSGSGVFEQYF; DNA: TGTGCCAGCTCACCCTCGGGGTCAGGGGTATTCGAGCAGTACTTC; J: TRBJ2-7; size: NA; length: 15; D: NA; V: TRBV18
CDR3: CASSRSSGNTGELFF; DNA: TGTGCCAGCTCACGGAGTAGCGGAAACACCGGGGAGCTGTTTTTT; J: TRBJ2-2; size: NA; length: 15; D: NA; V: TRBV18
CDR3: CASSVASGQGNEQYF; DNA: TGTGCCAGCAGCGTAGCATCGGGGCAGGGAAACGAGCAGTACTTC; J: TRBJ2-7; size: NA; length: 15; D: NA; V: TRBV9
CDR3: CAFNLAGPDTQYF; DNA: TGTGCCTTTAACCTAGCCGGCCCAGATACGCAGTATTTT; J: TRBJ2-3; size: NA; length: 13; D: NA; V: TRBV30
CDR3: CASSRTTASYNEQFF; DNA: TGTGCCAGCAGTCGGACTACTGCGTCCTACAATGAGCAGTTCTTC; J: TRBJ2-1; size: NA; length: 15; D: NA; V: TRBV2
CDR3: CASTTPGWAGRDGYTF; DNA: TGTGCCAGCACCACACCGGGTTGGGCAGGAAGGGATGGCTACACCTTC; J: TRBJ1-2; size: NA; length: 16; D: NA; V: TRBV28
CDR3: CASSSHLTGGEKLFF; DNA: TGTGCCAGCAGTTCCCACCTGACAGGCGGCGAAAAACTGTTTTTT; J: TRBJ1-4; size: NA; length: 15; D: NA; V: TRBV28
CDR3: CASSRTSYEQYF; DNA: TGTGCCAGCAGTAGGACATCCTACGAGCAGTACTTC; J: TRBJ2-7; size: NA; length: 12; D: NA; V: TRBV2
CDR3: CASSPPEGQQYF; DNA: TGTGCCAGCAGCCCCCCGGAGGGGCAGCAGTACTTC; J: TRBJ2-7; size: NA; length: 12; D: NA; V: TRBV7-9
CDR3: CASSSGLGGGELFF; DNA: TGTGCCAGCAGCTCCGGACTAGGAGGGGGGGAGCTGTTTTTT; J: TRBJ2-2; size: NA; length: 14; D: TRBD2; V: TRBV7-6
CDR3: CASTRVEGTTEAFF; DNA: TGTGCCAGCACCCGGGTAGAGGGAACCACTGAAGCTTTCTTT; J: TRBJ1-1; size: NA; length: 14; D: NA; V: TRBV7-9
CDR3: CASSSFRAPGSQPQHF; DNA: TGTGCCAGCAGTTCCTTTAGGGCGCCCGGTAGTCAGCCCCAGCATTTT; J: TRBJ1-5; size: NA; length: 16; D: NA; V: TRBV6-5
CDR3: CAISESGVDTQYF; DNA: TGTGCCATCAGTGAGTCCGGGGTTGATACGCAGTATTTT; J: TRBJ2-3; size: NA; length: 13; D: NA; V: TRBV10-3
CDR3: CASSRTGTGSETQYF; DNA: TGCGCCAGCAGCAGGACCGGGACAGGGTCCGAGACCCAGTACTTC; J: TRBJ2-5; size: NA; length: 15; D: TRBD1; V: TRBV5-1
CDR3: CASSLGGTRTGELFF; DNA: TGTGCCAGCAGCCTCGGAGGGACGAGGACCGGGGAGCTGTTTTTT; J: TRBJ2-2; size: NA; length: 15; D: NA; V: TRBV5-4
CDR3: CSAVVADTQYF; DNA: TGCAGTGCTGTCGTGGCAGATACGCAGTATTTT; J: TRBJ2-3; size: NA; length: 11; D: NA; V: TRBV20-1
CDR3: CASSFQTSYEQYF; DNA: TGCGCCAGCAGCTTTCAGACCTCCTACGAGCAGTACTTC; J: TRBJ2-7; size: NA; length: 13; D: NA; V: TRBV5-1
CDR3: CASSLQLAASYNEQFF; DNA: TGTGCCAGCAGCCTGCAACTAGCGGCCTCCTACAATGAGCAGTTCTTC; J: TRBJ2-1; size: NA; length: 16; D: TRBD2; V: TRBV28
CDR3: CATDRREGGELFF; DNA: TGTGCCACGGATCGGAGGGAGGGCGGGGAGCTGTTTTTT; J: TRBJ2-2; size: NA; length: 13; D: TRBD2; V: TRBV2
CDR3: CASSSQAGGNQPQHF; DNA: TGTGCCAGCTCTTCACAGGCAGGGGGCAATCAGCCCCAGCATTTT; J: TRBJ1-5; size: once; length: 15; D: NA; V: TRBV18
CDR3: CATSRGGDTQYF; DNA: TGTGCCACCAGCAGAGGCGGAGATACGCAGTATTTT; J: TRBJ2-3; size: NA; length: 12; D: NA; V: TRBV15